A single sample is the source of the 9 T cell receptor beta chains below, sequenced in a study of blood T cell repertoires in COVID-19. The method was immunoSEQ multiplex PCR; TCRdb's version includes in-frame clones alone and lacks a portion of them. The table has 250,000 to 350,000 clones, approximately 84% seen once. Material: peripheral blood. Receptors originate from a human donor with COVID-19, enrolled during active disease. The donor label of this sample is uncertain.

In this sample, this clone turned up once. V usage is TRBV7-3 and J usage is TRBJ2-1, with a tentative D call TRBD1 (6 bases). Germline V gene lookup returns CDR1 SGHTA and CDR2 FQGTGA. CDR3 size: 16 residues. The V end was cut by 1 base, the J end by 8 bases, with 18 bases between. CDR3: CASSLNNGRSGDEQFF. CDR3 nucleotides: TGTGCCAGCAGCTTAAATAACGGGCGGTCAGGGGATGAGCAGTTCTTC.

Concerning this clone itself: This sample also contains other DNA sequences that code for the same CDR3. CDR3 region: CASSYTGGTEAFF. CDR3 DNA: TGTGCCAGCAGTTACACAGGGGGCACTGAAGCTTTCTTT. V gene TRBV6-5 combines with J gene TRBJ1-1; TRBD1 matches at 8 bases. Trimming removed 2 bases from V and 4 bases from J; junction bases left unmatched: 0. This CDR3 is built from 13 residues. CDR1 and CDR2 from the germline V gene are MNHEY and SVGAGI.

Notes on this clone: The sample has other DNA sequences that encode this CDR3 too. The chain uses TRBV11-3 and TRBJ2-5; 12 nucleotides match TRBD2. The CDR3 runs 15 residues. In germline, CDR1 is SGHNT, CDR2 YENEEA. Losses at the gene ends were 1 base for V and 3 bases for J; bases not matched to a gene: 0. The CDR3 region has the DNA TGTGCCAGCAGCTTAGGACTAGCGGGGGAAGAGACCCAGTACTTC. Amino acids: CASSLGLAGEETQYF.

Concerning this clone itself: The identical CDR3 is also encoded by other nucleotide sequences in the sample. The chain links TRBV19 to TRBJ1-1; D call uncertain. The CDR3 extends over 15 amino acids. Trimming shortened V by 1 base and J by 5 bases, and 14 bases separated the two germline ends. Germline values: CDR1 LNHDA, CDR2 SQIVND (reference sequence). The CDR3 region has the DNA TGTGCCAGTAGTATAGTCGGCGGTGCGGGGACTGAAGCTTTCTTT. Its translation is CASSIVGGAGTEAFF.

The CDR3 region has the DNA TGTGCCAGTAGTATTGGTAGCGGGACCGGGGAGCTGTTTTTT. Amino acid sequence: CASSIGSGTGELFF. The chain recombines TRBV19 with TRBJ2-2; 7 nucleotides agree with TRBD2. The ends lost 3 bases at V and 5 bases at J; junction bases unmatched: 3. Looked up from germline, CDR1 is LNHDA and CDR2 is SQIVND (reference sequence). This CDR3 is 14 amino acids long.

V gene TRBV11-2 combines with J gene TRBJ1-2, with D possibly matching TRBD1 (6 bases). V was pared by 5 bases and J by 4 bases, with 14 bases between. Germline values: CDR1 SGHAT, CDR2 FQNNGV. The CDR3 runs 14 residues. For the CDR3, the DNA is TGTGCCAGCAGCCCCCCGGGGGGGGCCTATGGCTACACCTTC. It is translated as CASSPPGGAYGYTF.

This chain uses TRBV28 with TRBJ2-3; TRBD1 matches 10 bases. Trimming took 8 bases from V and 2 from J; bases not matched to a gene: 1. CDR1 is MDHEN, CDR2 SYDVKM, per germline. This CDR3 comprises 13 residues. The CDR3 nucleotides are TGTGCCAGCGGGACAGGGGACACAGATACGCAGTATTTT. Translation gives CASGTGDTDTQYF. Supplemented by reference TRBV28 and TRBJ2-3, the full variable domain reads DVKVTQSSRYLVKRTGEKVFLECVQDMDHENMFWYRQDPGLGLRLIYFSYDVKMKEKGDIPEGYSVSREKKERFSLILESASTNQTSMYLCASGTGDTDTQYFGPGTRLTVL.

This chain connects TRBV11-2 to TRBJ1-1; the D gene is possibly TRBD1 (5 bases). V lost 1 base and J lost 8, with 29 bases in between. The CDR3 is 19 residues long. Germline loops: CDR1 SGHAT, CDR2 FQNNGV. The CDR3 nucleotides are TGTGCCAGCAGCTTAGGCGCTTCGCAGGGTTCGGGTGCCCCAGGAGAAGCTTTCTTT. Translated, it gives CASSLGASQGSGAPGEAFF.

The rearrangement uses TRBV21-1 and TRBJ1-2; TRBD1, the D gene given by the table, was not confirmed from the DNA. TRBV21-1 is an annotated pseudogene. This CDR3 is built from 17 residues. In DNA, the CDR3 is TGTGCCAGCAGCAAAGGCGGGGCGGACAGGGGACGAGGTTGCTACACCTTC. As protein: CASSKGGADRGRGCYTF.